This T cell receptor (beta chain) is drawn from a study of blood T cell repertoires in COVID-19. Across the study: COVID-19 samples, acute and convalescent, were from the United States, Italy and Spain. PBMCs, B-cell-depleted T cells, or T cells provided the cDNA or gDNA that made up the material.

The length of the CDR3 is 15 residues. The germline V gene has CDR1 LNHDA and CDR2 SQIVND (reference sequence). Trimming took 10 bases from V and 4 from J; bases not matched to a gene: 13. As handled by the study authors: Amplified reference gene primers provided the basis for estimating nucleated cell counts. TCRdb's copy holds only in-frame clones and misses some; the assay was immunoSEQ multiplex PCR. The DNA gave D and trimming, while V, J and clone size come from that table. The data contain around 130,000 clones, 82% of them seen just once; the ten biggest clones take up about 4.2%. This sequence originates from a woman at least 80 years old with acute or convalescent COVID-19. The sequenced sample was peripheral blood. The V call is TRBV19, the J call TRBJ2-7, with 10 bases identical to TRBD2. The CDR3 region is CATRGLAGDRYEQYF. The CDR3 DNA is TGTGCCACCAGGGGTCTAGCGGGAGACAGGTACGAGCAGTACTTC. The whole variable domain, filled in from reference TRBV19 and TRBJ2-7, reads DGGITQSPKYLFRKEGQNVTLSCEQNLNHDAMYWYRQDPGQGLRLIYYSQIVNDFQKGDIAEGYSVSREKKESFPLTVTSAQKNPTAFYLCATRGLAGDRYEQYFGPGTRLTVT.